These T cell receptor beta chains were read from a single sample in a study of radiation and T cells in renal cell carcinoma. TCRdb's copy holds only in-frame clones and misses some; the assay was immunoSEQ multiplex PCR. This sample carries roughly 58,000 clones, 60% to 85% of them seen once, and the ten largest clones take approximately 6.6%. The input for sequencing was blood, taken from a patient whose treatment included radiotherapy and nephrectomy. These receptor sequences come from a man aged 55 to 69 with renal cell carcinoma. Each CDR3 is given without its conserved first and last residue. Each record gives: V gene, D gene, J gene, clone size, CDR3 protein. The D gene is left open where the match is weak. Size values are once, few and many counts, or a class for expanded clones, and some rows have none.

V: TRBV30; D: .; J: TRBJ1-6; size: .; CDR3: AWSRETAVNSPLH
V: TRBV6-5; D: .; J: TRBJ1-1; size: once; CDR3: ASSYPAGPNTEAF
V: TRBV7-2; D: .; J: TRBJ2-5; size: .; CDR3: ASSLPSQETQY
V: TRBV19; D: TRBD2; J: TRBJ2-1; size: .; CDR3: ASSSQLAGGPRNEQF
V: TRBV18; D: .; J: TRBJ1-4; size: .; CDR3: ASSLGWDNEKLF
V: TRBV11-3; D: TRBD2; J: TRBJ2-2; size: .; CDR3: ASVLAGGNTGELF
V: TRBV30; D: .; J: TRBJ2-6; size: few; CDR3: ASRGTGANVLT
V: TRBV9; D: TRBD1; J: TRBJ1-6; size: .; CDR3: ASSVGTGYNSPLH
V: TRBV11-2; D: .; J: TRBJ1-4; size: .; CDR3: ASSLGQGEKLF
V: TRBV18; D: .; J: TRBJ1-4; size: once; CDR3: ASSPTRDSTNEKLF
V: TRBV28; D: .; J: TRBJ1-2; size: few; CDR3: ASSSQDYGYT
V: TRBV6-4; D: TRBD1; J: TRBJ1-1; size: few; CDR3: ASSDLWTGQAF
V: TRBV2; D: .; J: TRBJ1-5; size: .; CDR3: ASSELGMGNQPQH
V: TRBV6-5; D: TRBD1; J: TRBJ2-4; size: few; CDR3: ASRQYTQGVVQY
V: TRBV6-1; D: TRBD2; J: TRBJ2-1; size: .; CDR3: ASSTGLAGNNEQF
V: TRBV5-1; D: TRBD2; J: TRBJ2-2; size: .; CDR3: ASSFNGFEGGRHAVYTGELF
V: TRBV7-2; D: .; J: TRBJ2-7; size: .; CDR3: ASSLALQALGEQY
V: TRBV7-6; D: .; J: TRBJ2-2; size: few; CDR3: ASSLRNRVGFSGELF
V: TRBV4-1; D: .; J: TRBJ1-2; size: .; CDR3: ASSPGGLDYGYT
V: TRBV6-5; D: .; J: TRBJ2-3; size: .; CDR3: ASSYTREWRQY
V: TRBV27; D: .; J: TRBJ1-1; size: .; CDR3: ASSPRDRLDTEAF
V: TRBV11-2; D: .; J: TRBJ2-5; size: few; CDR3: ASSLGRLRQETQY
V: TRBV29-1; D: .; J: TRBJ2-5; size: .; CDR3: SVEGLQETQY
V: TRBV18; D: .; J: TRBJ2-5; size: .; CDR3: ASSRDQETQY
V: TRBV4-1; D: .; J: TRBJ1-2; size: .; CDR3: ASSRGGDGNYGYT
V: TRBV6-1; D: .; J: TRBJ1-5; size: .; CDR3: ASRFRYSNQPQH
V: TRBV5-6; D: .; J: TRBJ2-2; size: .; CDR3: ASSLGRNTGELF
V: TRBV21-1; D: .; J: TRBJ2-3; size: .; CDR3: ASSKRQGETQY
V: TRBV5-1; D: .; J: TRBJ2-1; size: .; CDR3: ASSLPRGYNEQF
V: TRBV7-2; D: TRBD2; J: TRBJ2-5; size: .; CDR3: ASSFYPGAGETQY
V: TRBV5-6; D: .; J: TRBJ2-2; size: .; CDR3: ASSLAQGELF
V: TRBV4-3; D: .; J: TRBJ1-2; size: .; CDR3: ASSPGVPGPGDYGYT
V: TRBV4-3; D: .; J: TRBJ2-1; size: .; CDR3: ASSHSSSYNEQF
V: TRBV29-1; D: .; J: TRBJ1-2; size: .; CDR3: SVEGSAYGYT
V: TRBV4-3; D: .; J: TRBJ2-5; size: .; CDR3: ARRPKQEAQY
V: TRBV7-2; D: .; J: TRBJ2-1; size: .; CDR3: ASSLDMSAGEQF
V: TRBV30; D: TRBD2; J: TRBJ2-4; size: .; CDR3: AWSAGGNIQY
V: TRBV20-1; D: .; J: TRBJ1-2; size: .; CDR3: SAAQSYGYT
V: TRBV18; D: TRBD1; J: TRBJ2-2; size: .; CDR3: ASSPRGTGENTGELF
V: TRBV29-1; D: TRBD1; J: TRBJ2-1; size: .; CDR3: SVERSTGDEF
V: TRBV7-8; D: .; J: TRBJ2-7; size: .; CDR3: ASSLQGLGYEQY
V: TRBV7-9; D: .; J: TRBJ2-1; size: .; CDR3: ASSSRRGGLNEQF
V: TRBV29-1; D: TRBD2; J: TRBJ2-1; size: once; CDR3: SVDLSGASSYNEQF
V: TRBV29-1; D: TRBD1; J: TRBJ2-2; size: .; CDR3: SVTGGRDTGELF
V: TRBV25-1; D: .; J: TRBJ2-5; size: .; CDR3: ASSESGLQETQY
V: TRBV9; D: .; J: TRBJ1-1; size: few; CDR3: ASSVGGLVRNNTEAF
V: TRBV4-1; D: TRBD1; J: TRBJ1-1; size: .; CDR3: ASSQDLGGQRTLVTEAF
V: TRBV9; D: .; J: TRBJ1-4; size: few; CDR3: ASSTGDGEKLF
V: TRBV27; D: .; J: TRBJ1-2; size: once; CDR3: ASSLFRDPLLHYGYT
V: TRBV11-3; D: TRBD2; J: TRBJ2-1; size: .; CDR3: ASSSRLAGKSSYNEQF
V: TRBV19; D: .; J: TRBJ1-4; size: .; CDR3: ASSTTARDEKLF
V: TRBV10-1; D: .; J: TRBJ2-2; size: .; CDR3: ASSESEASGELF
V: TRBV6-5; D: TRBD1; J: TRBJ1-1; size: few; CDR3: ASSYDRENTEAF